This T cell receptor (beta chain) was profiled in a study of Ad26.COV2.S vaccination and SARS-CoV-2 variants. Looking at the study overall: The donor participated in the COV1001 trial, in its Ad26.COV2.S arm. Dosing was one shot or two shots 56 days apart.

Treatment described: 15 to 20 received Ad26.COV2.S at low or high dose, single or two shots; 5 received placebo; per-sample allocation not given. Samples were taken on day 63 after the first vaccine or placebo injection. Whole-study results and caveats: People who got the vaccine or the placebo had similar non-spike TCR breadth.

The data were produced by immunoSEQ multiplex PCR, yet TCRdb's version contains in-frame clones alone and is incomplete. The repertoire holds approximately 300,000 clones, with 85% as singletons. Notes on this clone: No antigen is known for it.

V lost 5 bases, J lost 5 bases, and 9 bases lay in between. Germline V CDR1 and CDR2: GTSNPN, SVGIG (reference sequence). This CDR3 region has 11 residues. This clonotype was obtained from a person aged 18 to 59 who received the Ad26.COV2.S COVID-19 vaccine or a placebo. The starting material was peripheral blood, obtained in a trial of Ad26.COV2.S vaccine versus placebo. V is TRBV30 and J is TRBJ2-5; no clear D gene. The DNA for the CDR3 is TGTGCCTGGGAGGTGCGGGAGACCCAGTACTTC. Its translation is CAWEVRETQYF.